This T cell receptor (beta chain) is drawn from a study of cytomegalovirus exposure and HLA in healthy donors. About the study: The same platform as the roughly 630 first-cohort repertoires was used for the 90 to 150 validation repertoires, a later analysis reported.

Trimming removed 2 bases from V and 5 bases from J, with 10 bases in between. The CDR3 is 14 residues long. Germline-derived CDR1 and CDR2 are SEHNR and FQNEAQ (reference sequence). Notes on the study in general: Specificity of three CMV-associated chains for CMV antigens was verified in vitro. Researchers catalogued approximately 170 TCR beta chains as cytomegalovirus-associated. For most TCR sequences rarity was the rule, although some public TCRs occurred in many donors.

The sample holds a few counts of this clone. Its antigen remains unidentified. Sequencing was performed with immunoSEQ multiplex PCR; in TCRdb, only in-frame clones are kept and a portion is missing. The table includes around 130,000 clones, around nine tenths detected once. The sequence came from a man aged 25-45 years in good health and CMV-seronegative. Source material: PBMCs. The chain carries TRBV7-9 and TRBJ1-5, with D maybe TRBD1 (5 bases). The CDR3 DNA reads as TGTGCCAGCAGCTTACAAGGGGCCGATCAGCCCCAGCATTTT. This gives the protein CASSLQGADQPQHF.